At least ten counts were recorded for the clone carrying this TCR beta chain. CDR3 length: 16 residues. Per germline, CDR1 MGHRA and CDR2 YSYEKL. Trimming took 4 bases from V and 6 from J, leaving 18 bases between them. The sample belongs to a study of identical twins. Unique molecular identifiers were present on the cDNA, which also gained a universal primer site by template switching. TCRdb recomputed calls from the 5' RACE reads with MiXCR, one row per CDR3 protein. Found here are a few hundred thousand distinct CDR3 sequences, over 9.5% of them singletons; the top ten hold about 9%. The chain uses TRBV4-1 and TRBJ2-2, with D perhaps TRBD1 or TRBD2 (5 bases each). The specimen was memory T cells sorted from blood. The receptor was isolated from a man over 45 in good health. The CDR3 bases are TGCGCCAGCAGCCCCACCGCGGCTCGGGGCCCCGGGGAGCTGTTTTTT. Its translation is CASSPTAARGPGELFF.